The clone carrying this TCR beta chain turned up a few times. Its antigen is not identified. This entry belongs to a study of T cell repertoires in cytomegalovirus infection. MiXCR was run by TCRdb on the reads, yielding one entry per CDR3 protein. The table has roughly 990,000 distinct CDR3 sequences, approximately 33% seen once. Study results and caveats: The cumulative frequency of public TCR beta families identified carriers of CMV plus the relevant HLA. There were HLA-C-restricted CMV-specific TCR beta clonotypes dominating the ex vivo response.

V gave up 7 bases and J gave up 8 bases; unmatched junction bases: 10. The CDR3 contains 15 residues. The receptor was isolated from a human donor in good health (CMV status not recorded). Some clones in this sample may be carry-over from other donors' samples. The rearrangement uses TRBV12-3 or TRBV12-4 and TRBJ2-1, with 11 bases lining up with TRBD2. The input for sequencing was cultured CD8+ T cells from PBMCs, taken from culture after CMV antigen stimulation. The CDR3 reads CASTSASGGTYEQFF. Here the CDR3 DNA reads TGTGCCAGCACCTCGGCTAGCGGGGGGACCTATGAGCAGTTCTTC.